This T cell receptor beta chain was sequenced during a study of T cell repertoires in cytomegalovirus infection. At the level of the study: Both CMV infection and a matching HLA type were indicated by public TCR beta signatures. Study-level findings and limits: Cumulated frequencies of public TCR beta families served to identify carriers of CMV plus the relevant HLA. Within the response measured ex vivo, HLA-C-restricted CMV-specific TCR beta clonotypes were dominant.

TCRdb redid the calling of the reads with MiXCR, one entry per CDR3 protein. The table lists around 120,000 distinct CDR3 sequences, roughly 9% of them singletons. The sample holds a few counts of this clonotype. Its target is not known. This CDR3 contains 14 residues. V was cut by 4 bases and J by 5 bases, with 16 bases left in between. The V gene's germline CDR1 is SGDLS and CDR2 YYNGEE. The chain couples TRBV9 to TRBJ2-7; D could derive from TRBD1 or TRBD2 (7 bases each). The source is a human donor in good health (CMV status not recorded). Some clones in this sample may be carry-over from other donors' samples. The source material was PBMCs. CDR3 sequence: CASSKQQGRDEQYF. The CDR3 DNA reads TGTGCCAGCAGCAAACAACAGGGGAGGGACGAGCAGTACTTC.